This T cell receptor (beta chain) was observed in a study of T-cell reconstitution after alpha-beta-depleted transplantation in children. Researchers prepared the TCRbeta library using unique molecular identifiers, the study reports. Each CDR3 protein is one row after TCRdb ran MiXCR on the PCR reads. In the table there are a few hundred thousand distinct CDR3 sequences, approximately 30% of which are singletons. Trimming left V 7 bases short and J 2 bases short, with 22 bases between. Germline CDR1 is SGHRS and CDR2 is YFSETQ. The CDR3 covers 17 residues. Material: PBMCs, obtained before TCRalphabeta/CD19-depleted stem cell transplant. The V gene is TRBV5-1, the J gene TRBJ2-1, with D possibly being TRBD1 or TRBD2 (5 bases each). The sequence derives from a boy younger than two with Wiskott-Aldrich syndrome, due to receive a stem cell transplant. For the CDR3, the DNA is TGCGCCAGCCAAGAATTACGAGGGGCTAGGGCCTACAATGAGCAGTTCTTC. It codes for CASQELRGARAYNEQFF.